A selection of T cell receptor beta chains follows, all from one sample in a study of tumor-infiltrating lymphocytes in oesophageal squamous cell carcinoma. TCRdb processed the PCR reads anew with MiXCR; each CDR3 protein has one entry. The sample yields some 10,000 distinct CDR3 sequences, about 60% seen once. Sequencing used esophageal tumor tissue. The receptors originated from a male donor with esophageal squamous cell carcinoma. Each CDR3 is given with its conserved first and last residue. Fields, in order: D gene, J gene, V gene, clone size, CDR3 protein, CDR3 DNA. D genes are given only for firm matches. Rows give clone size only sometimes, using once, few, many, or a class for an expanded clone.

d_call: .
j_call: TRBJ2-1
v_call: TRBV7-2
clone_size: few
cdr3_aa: CASSLDANPYNEQFF
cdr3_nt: TGTGCCAGCAGCTTAGATGCGAACCCCTACAATGAGCAGTTCTTC

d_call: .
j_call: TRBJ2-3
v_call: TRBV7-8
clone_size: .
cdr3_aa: CASSPSGDTQYF
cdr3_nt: TGTGCCAGCAGCCCGTCTGGGGATACGCAGTATTTT

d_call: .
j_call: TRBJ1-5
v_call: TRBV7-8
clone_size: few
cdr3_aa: CASSLLIWGPGNQPQHF
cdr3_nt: TGTGCCAGCAGCTTATTAATCTGGGGGCCCGGCAATCAGCCCCAGCATTTT

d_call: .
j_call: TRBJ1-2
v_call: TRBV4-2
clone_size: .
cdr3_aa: CASSTTASPSLDYGYTF
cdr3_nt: TGTGCCAGCAGTACTACAGCGTCCCCCTCCCTTGACTATGGCTACACCTTC

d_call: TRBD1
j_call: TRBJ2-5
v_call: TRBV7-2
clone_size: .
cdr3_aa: CASSSNRGWEQYF
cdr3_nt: TGTGCCAGCAGCTCTAACAGGGGCTGGGAGCAGTACTTC

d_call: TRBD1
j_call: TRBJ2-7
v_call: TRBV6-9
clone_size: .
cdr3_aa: CASSSLTGMNEQYF
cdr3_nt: TGTGCCAGCAGTTCCCTGACAGGGATGAACGAGCAGTACTTC

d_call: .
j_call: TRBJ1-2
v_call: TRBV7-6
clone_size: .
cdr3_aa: CASSLGSGSNYGYTF
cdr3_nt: TGTGCCAGCAGCTTAGGCTCCGGGTCTAACTATGGCTACACCTTC

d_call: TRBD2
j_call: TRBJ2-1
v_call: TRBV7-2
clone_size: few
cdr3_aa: CASSLGLAGPYNEQFF
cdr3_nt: TGTGCCAGCAGCTTAGGTCTAGCGGGCCCCTACAATGAGCAGTTCTTC

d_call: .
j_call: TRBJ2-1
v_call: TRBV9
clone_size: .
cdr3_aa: CASSFQVGPLGEQFF
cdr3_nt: TGTGCCAGCAGCTTTCAAGTCGGCCCCTTGGGTGAGCAGTTCTTC

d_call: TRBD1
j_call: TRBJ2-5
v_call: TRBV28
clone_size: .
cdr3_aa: CASSSQGAGGNEQYF
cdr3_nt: TGTGCCAGCAGCTCGCAGGGGGCAGGCGGCAATGAGCAGTACTTC

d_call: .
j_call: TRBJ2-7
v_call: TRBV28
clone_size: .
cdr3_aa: CASSIFLAPLGREQYF
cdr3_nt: TGTGCCAGCAGTATCTTTCTAGCTCCCCTAGGGCGCGAGCAGTACTTC

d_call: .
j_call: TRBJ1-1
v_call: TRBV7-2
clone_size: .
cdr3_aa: CASSLGSRGLNTEAFF
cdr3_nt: TGTGCCAGCAGCTTAGGGTCTCGGGGCTTGAACACTGAAGCTTTCTTT

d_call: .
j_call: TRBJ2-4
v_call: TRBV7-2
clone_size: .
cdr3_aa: CASSLFPENIQYF
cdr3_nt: TGTGCCAGCAGCTTGTTCCCGGAGAACATTCAGTACTTC

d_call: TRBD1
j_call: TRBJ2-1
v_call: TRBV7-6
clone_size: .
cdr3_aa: CASSLVSGQGPYNEQFF
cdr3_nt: TGTGCCAGCAGCTTAGTTTCGGGACAGGGACCCTACAATGAGCAGTTCTTC

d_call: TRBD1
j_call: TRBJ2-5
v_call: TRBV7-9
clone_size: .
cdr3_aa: CASSLGAGGKTQYF
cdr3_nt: TGTGCCAGCAGCTTAGGCGCAGGGGGAAAGACCCAGTACTTC

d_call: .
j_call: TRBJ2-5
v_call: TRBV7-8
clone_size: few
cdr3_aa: CASSTPPEAKSPQETQYF
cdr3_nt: TGTGCCAGCAGCACACCCCCCGAAGCGAAAAGTCCCCAAGAGACCCAGTACTTC

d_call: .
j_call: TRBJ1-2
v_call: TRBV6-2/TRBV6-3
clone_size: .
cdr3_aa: CASSYGTNYGYTF
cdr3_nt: TGTGCCAGCAGTTACGGCACAAACTATGGCTACACCTTC

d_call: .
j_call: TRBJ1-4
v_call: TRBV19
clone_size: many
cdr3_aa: CASNTGNLAEEKLFF
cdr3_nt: TGTGCCAGTAATACAGGGAATCTCGCAGAGGAAAAACTGTTTTTT

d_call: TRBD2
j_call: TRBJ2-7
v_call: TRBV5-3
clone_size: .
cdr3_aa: CASSTSGSLHEQYF
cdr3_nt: TGTGCCAGCAGCACTAGCGGGAGTTTGCATGAGCAGTACTTC

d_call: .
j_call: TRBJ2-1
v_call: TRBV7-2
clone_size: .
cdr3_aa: CASSVGTNEQFF
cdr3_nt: TGTGCCAGCAGCGTGGGGACCAATGAGCAGTTCTTC

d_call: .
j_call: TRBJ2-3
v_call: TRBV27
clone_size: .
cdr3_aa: CASSLYPTGFGTDTQYF
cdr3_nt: TGTGCCAGCAGTTTATACCCCACGGGATTTGGCACAGATACGCAGTATTTT

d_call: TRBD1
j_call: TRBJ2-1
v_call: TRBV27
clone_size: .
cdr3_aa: CASSLGQGLDEQFF
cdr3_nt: TGTGCCAGCAGTTTAGGACAGGGTCTCGATGAGCAGTTCTTC

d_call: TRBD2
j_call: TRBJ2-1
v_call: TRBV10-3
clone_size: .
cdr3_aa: CAMAGEPNNEQFF
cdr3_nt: TGTGCCATGGCGGGGGAACCTAACAATGAGCAGTTCTTC

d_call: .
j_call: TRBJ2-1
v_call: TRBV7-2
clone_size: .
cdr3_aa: CASSLVRYEQFF
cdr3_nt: TGTGCCAGCAGCTTAGTTAGGTACGAGCAGTTCTTC

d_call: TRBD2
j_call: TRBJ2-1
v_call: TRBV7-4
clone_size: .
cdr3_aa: CASSSWTSGRPSSYNEQFF
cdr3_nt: TGTGCCAGCAGCTCCTGGACTAGCGGGAGGCCGAGCTCCTACAATGAGCAGTTCTTC

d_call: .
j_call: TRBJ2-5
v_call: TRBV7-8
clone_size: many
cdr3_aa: CASSPGTGRETQYF
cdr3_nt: TGTGCCAGCAGCCCCGGGACCGGAAGGGAGACCCAGTACTTC

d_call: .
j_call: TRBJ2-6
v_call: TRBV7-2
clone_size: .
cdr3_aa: CASSLGAQGSGANVLTF
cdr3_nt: TGTGCCAGCAGCTTAGGGGCTCAAGGCTCTGGGGCCAACGTCCTGACTTTC

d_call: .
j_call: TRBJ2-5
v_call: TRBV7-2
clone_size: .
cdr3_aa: CASKRQQETQYF
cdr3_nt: TGTGCCAGCAAGCGACAGCAAGAGACCCAGTACTTC

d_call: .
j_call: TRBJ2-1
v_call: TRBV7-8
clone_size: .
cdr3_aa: CAIKGASLSYNEQFF
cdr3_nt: TGTGCCATCAAGGGTGCGTCTCTCTCCTACAATGAGCAGTTCTTC

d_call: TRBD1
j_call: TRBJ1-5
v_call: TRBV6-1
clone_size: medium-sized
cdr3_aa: CASSRQGAVNDQPQHF
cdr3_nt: TGTGCCAGCAGCCGACAGGGGGCGGTCAATGATCAGCCCCAGCATTTT

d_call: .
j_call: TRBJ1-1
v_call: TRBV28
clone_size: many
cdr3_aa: CASRAVYTEAFF
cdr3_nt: TGTGCCAGCAGAGCGGTATACACTGAAGCTTTCTTT

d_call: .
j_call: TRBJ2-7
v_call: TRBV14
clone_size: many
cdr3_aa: CASSQSWYEQYF
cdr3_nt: TGTGCCAGCAGCCAATCTTGGTACGAGCAGTACTTC

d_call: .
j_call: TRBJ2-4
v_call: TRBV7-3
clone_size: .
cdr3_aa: CASSLIDEQYF
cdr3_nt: TGTGCCAGCAGCTTGATCGATGAGCAGTACTTC

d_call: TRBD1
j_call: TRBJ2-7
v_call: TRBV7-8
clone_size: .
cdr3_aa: CASSQLGDRGYEQYF
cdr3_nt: TGTGCCAGCAGCCAACTCGGGGACAGGGGTTACGAGCAGTACTTC

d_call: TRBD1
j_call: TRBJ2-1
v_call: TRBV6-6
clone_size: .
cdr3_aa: CAISYLGTGTNEQFF
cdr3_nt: TGTGCCATCAGTTACTTGGGGACAGGAACTAATGAGCAGTTCTTC

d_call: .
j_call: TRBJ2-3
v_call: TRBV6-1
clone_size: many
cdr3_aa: CASTDYTDTQYF
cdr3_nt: TGTGCCAGCACCGACTATACAGATACGCAGTATTTT

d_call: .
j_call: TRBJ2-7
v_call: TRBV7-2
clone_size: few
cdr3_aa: CASSLVWVYEQYF
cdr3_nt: TGTGCCAGCAGCTTAGTATGGGTCTACGAGCAGTACTTC

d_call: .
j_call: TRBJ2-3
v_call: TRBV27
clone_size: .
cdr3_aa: CASSFSGNTDTQYF
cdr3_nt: TGTGCCAGCAGTTTCTCGGGGAACACAGATACGCAGTATTTT

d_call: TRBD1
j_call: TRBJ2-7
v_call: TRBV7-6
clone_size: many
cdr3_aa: CASSQGQGREQYF
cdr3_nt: TGTGCCAGCAGCCAAGGACAGGGGCGCGAGCAGTACTTC

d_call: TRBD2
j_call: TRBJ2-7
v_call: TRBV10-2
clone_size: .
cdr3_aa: CASSERTSLYEQYF
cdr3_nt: TGCGCCAGCAGTGAAAGGACTAGTCTGTACGAGCAGTACTTC

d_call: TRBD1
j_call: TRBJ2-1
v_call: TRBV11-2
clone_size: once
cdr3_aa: CASSRQGANYNEQFF
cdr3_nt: TGTGCCAGCAGCCGACAGGGGGCGAACTACAATGAGCAGTTCTTC

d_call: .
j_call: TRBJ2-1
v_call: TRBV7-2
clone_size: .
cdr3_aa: CASSLDSLARPYNEQFF
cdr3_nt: TGTGCCAGCAGCTTAGATTCCCTGGCAAGACCCTACAATGAGCAGTTCTTC

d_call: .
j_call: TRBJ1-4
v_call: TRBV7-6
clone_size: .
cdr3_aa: CASSLEVTGGKLFF
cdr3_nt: TGTGCCAGCAGCTTAGAAGTCACAGGTGGAAAACTGTTTTTT

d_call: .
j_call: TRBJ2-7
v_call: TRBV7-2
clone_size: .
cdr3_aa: CASSGLAPYEQYF
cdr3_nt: TGTGCCAGTTCAGGTCTAGCCCCCTACGAGCAGTACTTC

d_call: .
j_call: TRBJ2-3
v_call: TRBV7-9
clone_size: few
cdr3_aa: CASSPGDDLKDTQYF
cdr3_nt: TGTGCCAGCAGCCCCGGAGACGACCTTAAAGATACGCAGTATTTT

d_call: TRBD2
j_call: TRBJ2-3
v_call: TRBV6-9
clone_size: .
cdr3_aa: CASSGLAGTDTQYF
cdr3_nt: TGTGCCAGCAGTGGACTAGCGGGAACAGATACGCAGTATTTT

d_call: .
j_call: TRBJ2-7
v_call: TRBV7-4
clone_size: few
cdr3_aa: CASSSYAGSDYEQYF
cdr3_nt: TGTGCCAGCAGCTCCTATGCCGGGAGTGACTACGAGCAGTACTTC

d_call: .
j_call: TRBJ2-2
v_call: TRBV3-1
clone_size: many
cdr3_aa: CASSQGGGTGELFF
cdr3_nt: TGTGCCAGCAGCCAAGGAGGTGGGACCGGGGAGCTGTTTTTT

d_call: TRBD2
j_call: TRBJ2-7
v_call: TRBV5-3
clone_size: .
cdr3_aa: CASSMLGTRNYEQYF
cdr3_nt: TGTGCCAGCAGCATGCTGGGGACTAGGAACTACGAGCAGTACTTC

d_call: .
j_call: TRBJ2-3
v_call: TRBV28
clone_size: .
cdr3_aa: CASSSHLGTDTQYF
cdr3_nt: TGTGCCAGCAGTTCCCACCTCGGCACAGATACGCAGTATTTT

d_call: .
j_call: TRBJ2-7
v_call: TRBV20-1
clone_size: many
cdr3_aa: CSARVPGPSYEQYF
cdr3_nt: TGCAGTGCTAGAGTCCCAGGGCCCTCTTACGAGCAGTACTTC

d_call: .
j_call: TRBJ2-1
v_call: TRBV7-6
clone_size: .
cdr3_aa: CASSYGGSSYNEQFF
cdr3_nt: TGTGCCAGCAGCTACGGGGGTAGCTCCTACAATGAGCAGTTCTTC